The source of this T cell receptor beta chain is a study of technical replicates of blood from a handful of donors. The data were produced by immunoSEQ multiplex PCR, yet TCRdb's version contains in-frame clones alone and is incomplete. The sample consists of tens of thousands of clones, about 93% of them appearing once. The sample was T cells isolated from PBMCs. The TCR comes from a human donor in good health.

The CDR3 DNA is TGTGCCAGCACGCCAGTACACTCCTACAATGAGCAGTTCTTC. Translation: CASTPVHSYNEQFF. The chain combines TRBV6-1 with TRBJ2-1, with D hard to call. Germline lookup yields CDR1 MNHNS and CDR2 SASEGT. Trimming cost V 7 bases and J 0 bases, with 10 bases left between them. This CDR3 has 14 residues.